The present T cell receptor (beta chain) was sequenced within a study of a mutant IDH1 vaccine in newly diagnosed glioma. Profiled with immunoSEQ multiplex PCR; TCRdb holds only in-frame clones, not every one. The sample records about 50,000 clones, around 84% being singletons. Details on this clone: Its antigen is unidentified.

The CDR3 is 14 residues long. Per germline, CDR1 SGHRS and CDR2 YFSETQ. Trimming removed 0 bases from V and 3 bases from J, with 7 bases in between. Time point defined: week 35, safety follow-up. The content of each vaccine dose was 300 ug of mutant IDH1 20-mer peptide, and topical imiquimod accompanied it. The sequenced sample was PBMCs, obtained from a glioma patient whose treatment included an IDH1 peptide vaccine. The sequence derives from a woman younger than 35 with glioma. J is TRBJ1-5 and V is TRBV5-1; weak D call: TRBD1 (6 bases). The CDR3 reads CASSLAGANQPQHF. The CDR3, as DNA: TGCGCCAGCAGCTTGGCAGGGGCCAATCAGCCCCAGCATTTT.